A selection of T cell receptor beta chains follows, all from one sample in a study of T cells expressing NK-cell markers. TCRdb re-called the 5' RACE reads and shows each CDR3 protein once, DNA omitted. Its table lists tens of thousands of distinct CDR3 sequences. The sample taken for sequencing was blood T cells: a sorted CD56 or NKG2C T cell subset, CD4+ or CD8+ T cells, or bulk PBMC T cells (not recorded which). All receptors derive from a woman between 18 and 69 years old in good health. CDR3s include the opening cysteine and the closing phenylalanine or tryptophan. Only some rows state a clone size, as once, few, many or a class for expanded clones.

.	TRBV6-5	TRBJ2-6	CASSYAGSGANVLTF
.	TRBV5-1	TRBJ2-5	CASSVDIPQETQYF
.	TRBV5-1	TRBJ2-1	CASSTIYNEQFF
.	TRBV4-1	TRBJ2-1	CASSQWDNNEQFF
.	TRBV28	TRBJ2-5	CASTPTAGRRETQYF
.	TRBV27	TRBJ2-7	CASSRPGTSGFYEQYF
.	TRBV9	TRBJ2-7	CASSPGAGQGNYEQYF
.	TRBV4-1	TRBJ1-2	CASSQRTGTSINGYTF
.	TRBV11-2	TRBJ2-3	CASSGTSGTDTQYF
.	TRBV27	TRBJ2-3	CASNGNTDTQYF
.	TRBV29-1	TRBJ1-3	CSVEERRGRGGNTIYF
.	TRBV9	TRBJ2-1	CASSGGAYNEQFF
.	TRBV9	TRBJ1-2	CASSVTGGIGYTF
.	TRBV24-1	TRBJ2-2	CATSSGITGELFF
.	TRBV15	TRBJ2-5	CATSSRVSETQYF
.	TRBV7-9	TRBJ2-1	CASSLVAGYYNEQFF
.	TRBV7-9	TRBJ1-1	CASSLGSVLNTEAFF
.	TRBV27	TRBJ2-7	CASSFGGTYEQYF
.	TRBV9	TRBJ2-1	CASSVASRSEVYEQFF
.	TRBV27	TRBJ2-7	CASSLYNAATSGRSHEQYF
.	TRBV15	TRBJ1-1	CATSRDRGLVEAFF
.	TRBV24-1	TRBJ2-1	CATSDSLGAEQFF
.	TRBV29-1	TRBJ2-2	CSLRSENTGELFF
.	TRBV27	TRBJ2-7	CASSFVAGESYEQYF
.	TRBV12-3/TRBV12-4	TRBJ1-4	CASSRDRVDEKLFF
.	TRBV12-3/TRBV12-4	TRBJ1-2	CASSFGELLDANYGYTF
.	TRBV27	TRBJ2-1	CASSLDVDNEQFF
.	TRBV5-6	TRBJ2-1	CASSRGTSYYNEQFF
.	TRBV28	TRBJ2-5	CASSRDPGLAGKETQYF
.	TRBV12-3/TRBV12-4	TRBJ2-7	CASRAGGAGYEQYF
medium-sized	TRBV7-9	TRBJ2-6	CASTLLVGQGDSGANVLTF
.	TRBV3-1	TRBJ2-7	CASSRGRGSYEQYF
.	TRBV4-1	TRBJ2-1	CASSHPLAGDSNEQFF
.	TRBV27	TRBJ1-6	CASSSSGYTSNSPLHF
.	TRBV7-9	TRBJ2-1	CASSLVSRADEQFF
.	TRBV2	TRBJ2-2	CASSAPGANTGELFF
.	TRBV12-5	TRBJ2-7	CASGSDLGTSGDYEQYF
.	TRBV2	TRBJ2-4	CASSEWGTGKNIQYF
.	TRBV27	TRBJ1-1	CASSLGQGYTEAFF
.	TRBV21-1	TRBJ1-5	CATPKAGVGNFQPQHF
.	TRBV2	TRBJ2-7	CASSEVSGRAYEQYF
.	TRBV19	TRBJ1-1	CASNRGLDTEAFF
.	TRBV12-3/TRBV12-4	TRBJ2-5	CASSLVPYQETQYF
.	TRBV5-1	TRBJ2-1	CASSPGPGGPTGEQFF